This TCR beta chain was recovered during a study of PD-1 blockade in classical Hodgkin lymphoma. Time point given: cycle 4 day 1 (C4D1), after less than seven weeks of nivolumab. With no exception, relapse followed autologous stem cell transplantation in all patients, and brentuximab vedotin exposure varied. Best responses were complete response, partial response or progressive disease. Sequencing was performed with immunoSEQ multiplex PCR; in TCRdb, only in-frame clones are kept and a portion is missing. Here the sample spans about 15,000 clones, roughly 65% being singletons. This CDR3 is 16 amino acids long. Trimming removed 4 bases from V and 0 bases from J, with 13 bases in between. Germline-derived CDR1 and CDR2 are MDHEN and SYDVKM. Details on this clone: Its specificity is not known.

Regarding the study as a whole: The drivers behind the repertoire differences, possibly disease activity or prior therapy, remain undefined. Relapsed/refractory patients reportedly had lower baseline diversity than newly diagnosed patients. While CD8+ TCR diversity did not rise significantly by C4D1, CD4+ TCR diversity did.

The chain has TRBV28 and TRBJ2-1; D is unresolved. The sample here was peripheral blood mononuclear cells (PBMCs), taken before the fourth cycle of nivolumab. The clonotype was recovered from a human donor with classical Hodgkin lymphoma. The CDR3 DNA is TGTGCCAGCAGTTCTCTCGGTTCGAGCTCCTACAATGAGCAGTTCTTC. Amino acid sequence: CASSSLGSSSYNEQFF.